This passage covers 4 T cell receptor beta chains from one sample sequenced in a study of T-cell reconstitution after alpha-beta-depleted transplantation in children (dated by TCRdb to 2016 to 2018). The treatment or condition label corresponds to: allogeneic hematopoietic cell transplantation with graft depleted of TCRalphabeta T cells and CD19 B cells. Library method: PCR. The instrument given in TCRdb is Illumina HiSeq 2500. TCR libraries were prepared with molecular barcoding, using unique molecular identifiers to normalize TCRbeta repertoire quantification. The raw public reads went through TCRdb reprocessing: fastp at Q25, MiXCR clone calling, in-frame beta chains kept. CDR3 protein sequences are deduplicated, and each keeps its most common genes and DNA. For this sample there are about 980,000 distinct CDR3 sequences; about 29% appear just once. Of the sample, 25% to 35% is held by the ten largest clones.

The sample was PBMCs, mostly from graft donor cells, taken 360 days after TCRalphabeta/CD19-depleted stem cell transplant. These receptors were collected from a boy in the first two years of life who had a stem cell transplant for SCID, so the T cells may come from the graft donor.

V usage is TRBV5-1 and J usage is TRBJ2-1; 10 nucleotides line up with TRBD2. This CDR3 spans 16 amino acids. Unmatched junction bases numbered 7, after V lost 0 bases and J lost 7 bases. The germline CDR1 and CDR2 sequences are SGHRS and YFSETQ. The CDR3 DNA reads as TGCGCCAGCAGCTTGGAAGCGGGGGGGCCAAGTAATGAGCAGTTCTTC. Residues: CASSLEAGGPSNEQFF.

The J gene is TRBJ2-7, the V gene TRBV7-3; D is unresolved. This CDR3 has 14 amino acids. V lost 5 bases and J 7 bases, leaving 18 bases between the germline ends. The germline gives CDR1 SGHTA, CDR2 FQGTGA. CDR3 in DNA: TGTGCCAGCAGCCCACAAGGCCCGAAGGGAGAGCAGTACTTC. It specifies CASSPQGPKGEQYF.

Of note for this clonotype: The junction differs from germline at one of its ends, possibly a read error. The chain couples TRBV6-4 to TRBJ2-3, with TRBD2 matching 10 bases. Per germline, CDR1 MRHNA and CDR2 SNTAGT. This CDR3 has 19 residues. CDR3 DNA: TGTGCCAGCAGTCACTCCAGGATAGCGGGGGGCGCTAGCACAGATACGCAGTATTTT. It specifies CASSHSRIAGGASTDTQYF.

This clonotype was detected only a few times. The J gene is TRBJ2-1, the V gene TRBV2; 9 bases map to TRBD2. The CDR3 is 15 amino acids. Germline V gives CDR1 SNHLY, CDR2 FYNNEI. Trimming took 8 bases from V and 1 from J; bases not matched to a gene: 6. CDR3 region: CASLKRGASYNEQFF. DNA for the CDR3: TGTGCCAGCCTAAAGCGGGGGGCATCCTACAATGAGCAGTTCTTC.